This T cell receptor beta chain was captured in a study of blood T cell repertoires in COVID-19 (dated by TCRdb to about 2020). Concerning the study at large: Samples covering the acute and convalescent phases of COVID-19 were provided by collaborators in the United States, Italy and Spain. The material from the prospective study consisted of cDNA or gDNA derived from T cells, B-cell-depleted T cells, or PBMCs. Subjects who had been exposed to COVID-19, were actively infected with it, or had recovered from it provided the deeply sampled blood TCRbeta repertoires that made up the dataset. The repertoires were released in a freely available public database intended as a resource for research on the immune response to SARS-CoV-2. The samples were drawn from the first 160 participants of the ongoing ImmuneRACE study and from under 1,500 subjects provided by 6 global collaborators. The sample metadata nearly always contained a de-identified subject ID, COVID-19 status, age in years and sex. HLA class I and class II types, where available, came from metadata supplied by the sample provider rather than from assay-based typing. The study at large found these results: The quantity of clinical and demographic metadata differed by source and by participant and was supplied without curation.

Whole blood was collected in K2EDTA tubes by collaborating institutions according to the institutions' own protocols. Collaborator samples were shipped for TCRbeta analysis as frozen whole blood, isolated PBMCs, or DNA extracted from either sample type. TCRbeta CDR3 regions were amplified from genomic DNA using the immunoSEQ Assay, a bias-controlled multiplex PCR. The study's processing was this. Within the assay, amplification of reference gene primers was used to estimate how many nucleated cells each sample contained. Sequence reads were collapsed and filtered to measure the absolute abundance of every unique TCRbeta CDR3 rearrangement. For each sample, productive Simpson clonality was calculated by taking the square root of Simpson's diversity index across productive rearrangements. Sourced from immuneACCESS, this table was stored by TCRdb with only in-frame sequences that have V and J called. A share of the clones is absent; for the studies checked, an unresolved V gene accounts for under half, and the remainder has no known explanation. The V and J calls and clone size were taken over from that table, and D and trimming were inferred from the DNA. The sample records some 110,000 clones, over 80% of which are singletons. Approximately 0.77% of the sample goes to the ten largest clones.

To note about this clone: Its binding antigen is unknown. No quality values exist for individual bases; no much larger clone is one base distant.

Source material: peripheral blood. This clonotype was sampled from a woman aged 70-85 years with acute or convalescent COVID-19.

The CDR3 reads as follows: CASSWQQGANTEAFF. The DNA is as follows: TGCGCCAGCAGTTGGCAGCAGGGCGCGAACACTGAAGCTTTCTTT. The chain is assembled from TRBV5-1 and TRBJ1-1; TRBD1 is possibly the D segment (5 matching bases). CDR3 length: 15 amino acids, cysteine to phenylalanine. The CDR3 DNA has 45 bases and is translated from base 1. The germline V gene specifies SGHRS as CDR1 and YFSETQ as CDR2. V gives up 5 bases and J gives up 1 base, and the segment between their germline ends measures 15 bases. The CDR3, completed at both ends by the reference TRBV5-1 and TRBJ1-1 genes, gives the full variable domain KAGVTQTPRYLIKTRGQQVTLSCSPISGHRSVSWYQQTPGQGLQFLFEYFSETQRNKGNFPGRFSGRQFSNSRSEMNVSTLELGDSALYLCASSWQQGANTEAFFGQGTRLTVV.